There are a few counts of the clone carrying this TCR beta chain. Its antigen is as yet unknown. Trimming shortened V by 5 bases and J by 5 bases, and 31 bases separated the two germline ends. Germline loops: CDR1 LGHNT, CDR2 FRNRAP. This CDR3 is 20 amino acids long. A single record per CDR3 protein comes from TCRdb applying MiXCR to the RT-PCR reads. The repertoire includes approximately 680,000 distinct CDR3 sequences, about 15% of them detected once, and under 14% sits in the top ten. This record belongs to a study of response to subunit inactivated influenza vaccine. Broader study findings: Researchers suggested that each seasonal influenza vaccination recruits few new T cells.

The J gene is TRBJ2-1, the V gene TRBV12-5; D is perhaps TRBD2 (6 bases). This sample comprised PBMCs from blood, obtained roughly 12 days after vaccination. The clonotype originates from a man aged 50 or older who received an inactivated influenza vaccine. The chain's CDR3 is CASGLVGTPYRRPTHNEQFF. CDR3 DNA sequence: TGTGCTAGTGGTCTCGTGGGGACTCCTTACCGACGACCGACCCACAATGAGCAGTTCTTC.